The subject of this entry is one T cell receptor (beta chain). Its antigen remains unidentified. The sample comes from a study of blood T cells in healthy people across ages. Broader study findings: Donor CMV status was unknown, possibly confounding expanded clonotype changes. Unsorted PBMCs ruled out conclusive naive versus antigen-experienced comparison. A roughly linear fall in TCR beta diversity per million T cells was seen with increasing age.

It was with a sample-barcoded 5' primer and a J-beta primer mix that a second PCR of roughly 7 to 12 cycles was run. TCRdb processed the 5' RACE reads anew with MiXCR; each CDR3 protein has one entry. The sample consists of fewer than 1,000,000 distinct CDR3 sequences, roughly 46% of them appearing once. The sequencing sample was made of blood. This receptor was obtained from a man at least 80 years old in good health.

The CDR3 reads CASSAAGSGNEKLFF. CDR3 nucleotides: TGTGCCAGCAGTGCTGCGGGGAGCGGGAATGAAAAACTGTTTTTT. The V and J genes are TRBV6-5 and TRBJ1-4; D unclear. CDR3 length equals 15 residues. Looked up from germline, CDR1 is MNHEY and CDR2 is SVGAGI. V lost 5 bases, J lost 5 bases, and 15 bases lay in between.